One T cell receptor (beta chain) is described in this entry. What it binds is not known. The data derive from a study of cytomegalovirus exposure and HLA in healthy donors. Study-level information: Assignment to the Caucasian-associated ancestry cluster applied to more than 75% of the approximately 370 genotyped donors. Overall study results and limits: Presence/absence results assume similar sequencing depth per donor, which may not hold.

Trimming shortened V by 4 bases and J by 14 bases, and 19 bases separated the two germline ends. The CDR3 runs to 13 residues. Germline-derived CDR1 and CDR2 are SGHRS and YFSETQ. 13 Jbeta primers and 60 Vbeta primers were used for the PCR. The method was immunoSEQ multiplex PCR; TCRdb's version includes in-frame clones alone and lacks a portion of them. The sample records under 150,000 clones, 82% being singletons. The sequence was obtained from a woman between 45 and 60 years old in good health and CMV-seropositive. What was sequenced was PBMCs. The genes are TRBV5-1 and TRBJ2-1; weak D call: TRBD2 (6 bases). This CDR3 is CASSVGRDSLKFF. In DNA, the CDR3 is TGCGCCAGCAGCGTTGGTAGGGACTCCCTGAAGTTCTTC. The full variable domain, its missing parts supplied by reference TRBV5-1 and TRBJ2-1, is KAGVTQTPRYLIKTRGQQVTLSCSPISGHRSVSWYQQTPGQGLQFLFEYFSETQRNKGNFPGRFSGRQFSNSRSEMNVSTLELGDSALYLCASSVGRDSLKFFGPGTRLTVL.